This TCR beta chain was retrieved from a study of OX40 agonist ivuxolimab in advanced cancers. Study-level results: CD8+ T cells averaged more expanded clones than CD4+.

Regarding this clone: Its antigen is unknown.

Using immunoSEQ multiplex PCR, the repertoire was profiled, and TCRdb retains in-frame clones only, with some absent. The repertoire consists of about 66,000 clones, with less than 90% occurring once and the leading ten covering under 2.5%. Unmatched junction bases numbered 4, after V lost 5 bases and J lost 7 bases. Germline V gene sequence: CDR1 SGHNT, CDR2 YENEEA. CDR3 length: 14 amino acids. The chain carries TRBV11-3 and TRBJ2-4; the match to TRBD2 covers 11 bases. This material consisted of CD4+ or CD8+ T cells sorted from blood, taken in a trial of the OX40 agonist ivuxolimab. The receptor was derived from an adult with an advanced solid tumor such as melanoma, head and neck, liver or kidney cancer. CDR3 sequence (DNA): TGTGCCAGCAGCAAACTAGCGGGAGAGAACATTCAGTACTTC. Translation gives CASSKLAGENIQYF. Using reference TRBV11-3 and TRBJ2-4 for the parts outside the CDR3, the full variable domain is EAGVVQSPRYKIIEKKQPVAFWCNPISGHNTLYWYLQNLGQGPELLIRYENEEAVDDSQLPKDRFSAERLKGVDSTLKIQPAELGDSAVYLCASSKLAGENIQYFGAGTRLSVL.